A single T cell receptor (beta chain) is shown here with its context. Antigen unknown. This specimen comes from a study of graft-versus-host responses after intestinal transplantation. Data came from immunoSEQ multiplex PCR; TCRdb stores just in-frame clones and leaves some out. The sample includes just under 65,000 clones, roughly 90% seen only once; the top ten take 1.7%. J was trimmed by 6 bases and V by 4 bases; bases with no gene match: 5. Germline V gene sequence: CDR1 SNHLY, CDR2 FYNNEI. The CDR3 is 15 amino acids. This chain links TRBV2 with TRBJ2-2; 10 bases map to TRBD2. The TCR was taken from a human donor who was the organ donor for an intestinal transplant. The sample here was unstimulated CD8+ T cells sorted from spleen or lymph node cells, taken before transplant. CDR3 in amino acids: CASSVSAGGPGELFF. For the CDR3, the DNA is TGTGCCAGCAGTGTTTCAGCGGGAGGGCCCGGGGAGCTGTTTTTT.